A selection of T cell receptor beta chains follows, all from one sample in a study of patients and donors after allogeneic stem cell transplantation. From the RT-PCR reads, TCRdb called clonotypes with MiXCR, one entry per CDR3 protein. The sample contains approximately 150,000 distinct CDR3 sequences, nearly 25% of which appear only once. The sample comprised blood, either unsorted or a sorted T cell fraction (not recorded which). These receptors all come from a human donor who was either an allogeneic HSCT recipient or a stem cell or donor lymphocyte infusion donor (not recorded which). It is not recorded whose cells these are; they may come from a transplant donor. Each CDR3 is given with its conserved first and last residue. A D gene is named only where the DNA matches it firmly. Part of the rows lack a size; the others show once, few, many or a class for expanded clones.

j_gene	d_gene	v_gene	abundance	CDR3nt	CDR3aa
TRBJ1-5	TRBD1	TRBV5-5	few	TGTGCCAGCAGCTTGAGACCGGGACAGCGAAATCAGCCCCAGCATTTT	CASSLRPGQRNQPQHF
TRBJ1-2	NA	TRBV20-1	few	TGCAGTGCTAGAGATAGGGCAGCCCAGTATGGCTACACCTTC	CSARDRAAQYGYTF
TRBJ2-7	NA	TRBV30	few	TGTGCCGACAGGCCAGTTTCCTCCTACGAGCAGTACTTC	CADRPVSSYEQYF
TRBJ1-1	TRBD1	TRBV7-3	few	TGTGCCAGCAGACCGGGACAGGGGCGTGGAACCGCTGAAGCTTTCTTT	CASRPGQGRGTAEAFF
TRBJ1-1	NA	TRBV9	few	TGTGCCAGCAGCATAAACTCGGGACTGAACACTGAAGCTTTCTTT	CASSINSGLNTEAFF
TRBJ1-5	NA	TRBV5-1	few	TGCGCCAGCAGCTTGGGGACCGATATTAGCAATCAGCCCCAGCATTTT	CASSLGTDISNQPQHF
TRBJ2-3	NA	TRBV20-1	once	TGCAGTGCTAGAGTTACAGGGCCAGATACGCAGTATTTT	CSARVTGPDTQYF
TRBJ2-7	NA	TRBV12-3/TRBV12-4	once	TGTGCCAGCGCCTGGACTGACTACGAGCAGTACTTC	CASAWTDYEQYF
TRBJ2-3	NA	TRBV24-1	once	TGTGCCACCAGTGAGCCGACAGGCAACACAGATACGCAGTATTTT	CATSEPTGNTDTQYF
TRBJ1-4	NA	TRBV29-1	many	TGCAGCGTTGAAATTCTGGCACCAACTAATGAAAAACTGTTTTTT	CSVEILAPTNEKLFF
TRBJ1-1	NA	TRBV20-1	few	TGCAGTGCTACACGACATGGGAACACTGAAGCTTTCTTT	CSATRHGNTEAFF
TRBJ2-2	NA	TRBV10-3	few	TGTGCCACCAAGGGGGGGCAGGTTGACACCGGGGAGCTGTTTTTT	CATKGGQVDTGELFF
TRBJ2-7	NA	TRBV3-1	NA	TGTGCCAGCAGCCACGCGGCGACTCTCTACGAGCAGTACTTC	CASSHAATLYEQYF
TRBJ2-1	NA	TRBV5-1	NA	TGCGCCAGCAGCTTGGGGGGTTTAGGTGAGCAGTTCTTC	CASSLGGLGEQFF
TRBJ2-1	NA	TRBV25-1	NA	TGTGCCAGCAGTGAAATGGGGGGCGATGAGCAGTTCTTC	CASSEMGGDEQFF
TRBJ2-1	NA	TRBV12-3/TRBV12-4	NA	TGTGCCAGCAGTTTCCAGGAGGGGTTTTACAATGAGCAGTTCTTC	CASSFQEGFYNEQFF
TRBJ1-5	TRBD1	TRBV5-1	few	TGCGCCAGCAGCTTGGAGGGGGCAGATCAGCCCCAGCATTTT	CASSLEGADQPQHF
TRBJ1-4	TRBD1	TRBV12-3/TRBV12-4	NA	TGTGCCAGCAGTCTTGGACAGGGGCGCAATGAAAAACTGTTTTTT	CASSLGQGRNEKLFF
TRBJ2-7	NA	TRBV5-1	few	TGCGCCAGCAGCGCGACAGGATATGCACTGGAGCAGTACTTC	CASSATGYALEQYF
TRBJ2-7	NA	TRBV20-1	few	TGCAGTGCTAGAACAGGTTTGGGCGAGCAGTACTTC	CSARTGLGEQYF
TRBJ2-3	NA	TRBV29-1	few	TGCAGCGCCAGGTCTAGTTCAGATACGCAGTATTTT	CSARSSSDTQYF
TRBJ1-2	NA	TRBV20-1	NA	TGCAGTGCTAGAGACACGTCAAATGGCTACACCTTC	CSARDTSNGYTF
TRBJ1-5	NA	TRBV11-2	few	TGTGCCAGCAGCTTAGATCATAGCAATCAGCCCCAGCATTTT	CASSLDHSNQPQHF
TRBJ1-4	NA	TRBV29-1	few	TGCAGCGTTGGCGGGGCACCTAATGAAAAACTGTTTTTT	CSVGGAPNEKLFF
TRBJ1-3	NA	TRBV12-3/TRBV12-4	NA	TGTGCCAGCAGTTTTGGGGGGCCAATCTCTGGAAACACCATATATTTT	CASSFGGPISGNTIYF
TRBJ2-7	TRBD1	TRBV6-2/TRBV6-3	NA	TGTGCCGGATCGGACAGGGGATCGATTTACGAGCAGTACTTC	CAGSDRGSIYEQYF
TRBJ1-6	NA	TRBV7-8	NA	TGTGCCAGCAGCCAGACAGTAGATAATTCACCCCTCCACTTT	CASSQTVDNSPLHF
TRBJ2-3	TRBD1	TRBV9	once	TGTGCCAGCAGCCCACTTAGGGGACAGACGCAGTATTTT	CASSPLRGQTQYF
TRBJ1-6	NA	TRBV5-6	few	TGTGCCAGTTTCTACCCACCCCGGAATTCACCCCTCCACTTT	CASFYPPRNSPLHF
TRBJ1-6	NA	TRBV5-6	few	TGTGCCAGCAGCTTGGTGGAAGGATCACCCCTCCACTTT	CASSLVEGSPLHF
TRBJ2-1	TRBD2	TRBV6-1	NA	TGTGCCAGCATTGGATTAGCGGGGGCCTACAATGAGCAGTTCTTC	CASIGLAGAYNEQFF
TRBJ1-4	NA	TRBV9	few	TGTGCCAGCAGCGTAGGCCCGGGGCCTAATGAAAAACTGTTTTTT	CASSVGPGPNEKLFF
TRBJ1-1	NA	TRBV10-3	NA	TGTGCCATCAGCAAAACTGAAAGGACGCCCACCACTGAAGCTTTCTTT	CAISKTERTPTTEAFF
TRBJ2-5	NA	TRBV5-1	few	TGCGCCAGCAGCTTGGTTGCAGCCTATAGTAGAGGACAAGAGACCCAGTACTTC	CASSLVAAYSRGQETQYF
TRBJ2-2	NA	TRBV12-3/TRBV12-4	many	TGTGCCAGCAGTCGCGGGGGCGCCGGGGAGCTGTTTTTT	CASSRGGAGELFF
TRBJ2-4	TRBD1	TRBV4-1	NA	TGCGCCAGCAGTTCAGGGACAGGGGCTCTCCGTACCCTGAAAAACATTCAGTACTTC	CASSSGTGALRTLKNIQYF
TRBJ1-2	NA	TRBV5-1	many	TGCGCCAGCAGCTTGGTTGGAGACCTTCGGCATGGCTACACCTTC	CASSLVGDLRHGYTF
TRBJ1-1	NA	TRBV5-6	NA	TGTGCCAGCAGCTTGGCTTTGTACAGTTCGAACACTGAAGCTTTCTTT	CASSLALYSSNTEAFF